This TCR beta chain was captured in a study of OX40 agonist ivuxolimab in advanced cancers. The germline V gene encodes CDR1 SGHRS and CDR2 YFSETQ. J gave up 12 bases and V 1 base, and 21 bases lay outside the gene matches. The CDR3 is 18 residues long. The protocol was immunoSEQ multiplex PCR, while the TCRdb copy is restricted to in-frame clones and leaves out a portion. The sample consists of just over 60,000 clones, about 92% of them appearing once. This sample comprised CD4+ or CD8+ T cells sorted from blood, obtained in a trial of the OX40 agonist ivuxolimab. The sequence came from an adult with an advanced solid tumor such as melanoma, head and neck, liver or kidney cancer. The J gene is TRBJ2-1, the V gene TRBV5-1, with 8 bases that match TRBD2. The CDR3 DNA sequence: TGCGCCAGCAGCTTGCGTATGAGGGGACTAGACATCGGGATCGGGCAGTTCTTC. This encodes CASSLRMRGLDIGIGQFF.